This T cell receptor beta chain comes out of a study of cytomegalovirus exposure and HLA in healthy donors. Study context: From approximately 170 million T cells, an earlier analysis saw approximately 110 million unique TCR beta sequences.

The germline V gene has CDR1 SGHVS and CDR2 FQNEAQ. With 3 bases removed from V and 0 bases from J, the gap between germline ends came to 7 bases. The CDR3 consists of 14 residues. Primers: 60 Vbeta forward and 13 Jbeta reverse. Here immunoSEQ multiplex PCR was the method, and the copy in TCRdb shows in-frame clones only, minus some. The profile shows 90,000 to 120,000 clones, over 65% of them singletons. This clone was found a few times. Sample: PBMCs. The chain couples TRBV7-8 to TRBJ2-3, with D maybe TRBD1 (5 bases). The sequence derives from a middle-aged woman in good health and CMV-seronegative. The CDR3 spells CASSLKGSTDTQYF. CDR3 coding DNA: TGTGCCAGCAGCTTGAAGGGGAGCACAGATACGCAGTATTTT.